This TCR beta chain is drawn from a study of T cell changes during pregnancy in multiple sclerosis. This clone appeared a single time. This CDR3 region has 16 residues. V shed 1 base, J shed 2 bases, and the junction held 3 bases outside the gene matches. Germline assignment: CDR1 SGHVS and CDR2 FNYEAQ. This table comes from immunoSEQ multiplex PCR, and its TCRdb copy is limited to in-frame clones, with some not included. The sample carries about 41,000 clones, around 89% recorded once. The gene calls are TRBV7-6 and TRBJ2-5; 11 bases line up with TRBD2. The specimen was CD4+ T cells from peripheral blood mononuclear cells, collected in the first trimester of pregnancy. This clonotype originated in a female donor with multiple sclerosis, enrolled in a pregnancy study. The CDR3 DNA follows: TGTGCCAGCAGCTTAGGGTTAGCGGGAGGGCAAGAGACCCAGTACTTC. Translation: CASSLGLAGGQETQYF.